These T cell receptor beta chains were read from a single sample in a study of cytomegalovirus exposure and HLA in healthy donors. Sequencing used immunoSEQ multiplex PCR; TCRdb keeps in-frame clones, though not all of them. The table lists about 140,000 clones, approximately 57% of them singletons. Sequencing was performed on PBMCs. These receptors all come from a male donor in good health and CMV-seronegative. The CDR3 runs from the conserved cysteine through the conserved F or W. Fields, in order: V gene, clone size, CDR3 length, J gene, D gene, CDR3 protein, CDR3 DNA. The D gene is left open where the match is weak. Rows give clone size only sometimes, using once, few, many, or a class for an expanded clone.

>TRBV5-4|few|20|TRBJ2-5|TRBD2
CASSSTSGLAGARPQETQYF
TGTGCCAGCAGCTCCACCTCGGGACTAGCGGGGGCCCGACCTCAAGAGACCCAGTACTTC
>TRBV7-2|-|18|TRBJ2-5|TRBD2
CASSSQIGGGAGRETQYF
TGTGCCAGCAGCTCCCAAATTGGCGGGGGGGCCGGTAGGGAGACCCAGTACTTC
>TRBV7-9|-|14|TRBJ1-2|TRBD1
CASSLYRGGYGYTF
TGTGCCAGCAGCTTATACAGGGGAGGCTATGGCTACACCTTC
>TRBV2|-|12|TRBJ2-3|-
CASRRFADTQYF
TGTGCCAGCAGACGGTTCGCGGATACGCAGTATTTT
>TRBV2|-|15|TRBJ1-3|TRBD1
CASSPGTGGGNTIYF
TGTGCCAGCAGTCCCGGGACAGGGGGTGGAAACACCATATATTTT
>TRBV2|-|17|TRBJ2-5|TRBD1
CASRGTGWLATQETQYF
TGTGCCAGCAGGGGGACAGGGTGGCTAGCGACCCAAGAGACCCAGTACTTC
>TRBV5-1|few|14|TRBJ2-2|-
CASSLGANTGELFF
TGCGCCAGCAGCTTGGGAGCTAACACCGGGGAGCTGTTTTTT
>TRBV7-9|-|14|TRBJ2-3|-
CASSLGRGSDTQYF
TGTGCCAGCAGCTTAGGCAGGGGTTCAGATACGCAGTATTTT
>TRBV4-2|few|16|TRBJ1-1|TRBD1
CASSQGADRANTEAFF
TGTGCCAGCAGCCAAGGGGCGGACAGGGCGAACACTGAAGCTTTCTTT
>TRBV7-9|-|13|TRBJ2-7|-
CASNPTGAYEQYF
TGTGCCAGCAACCCGACAGGAGCGTACGAGCAGTACTTC
>TRBV2|few|14|TRBJ1-1|TRBD1
CASRTGGMNTEAFF
TGTGCCAGCAGGACAGGGGGAATGAACACTGAAGCTTTCTTT
>TRBV25-1|-|15|TRBJ2-5|TRBD2
CASSEFGGGRETQYF
TGTGCCAGCAGTGAATTTGGCGGGGGGAGAGAGACCCAGTACTTC
>TRBV29-1|-|14|TRBJ2-7|TRBD1
CSVGTGTGGYEQYF
TGCAGCGTCGGAACCGGGACAGGGGGCTACGAGCAGTACTTC
>TRBV2|once|16|TRBJ1-3|TRBD1
CASSRTGEIPGNTIYF
TGTGCCAGCAGTCGGACAGGGGAAATCCCTGGAAACACCATATATTTT
>TRBV5-1|-|14|TRBJ2-2|TRBD2
CASSLGLDTGELFF
TGCGCCAGCAGCCTAGGACTAGACACCGGGGAGCTGTTTTTT
>TRBV27|-|17|TRBJ1-2|TRBD1
CASSWFGRGDLNYGYTF
TGTGCCAGCAGTTGGTTCGGCAGGGGGGATTTGAACTATGGCTACACCTTC
>TRBV6-5|-|16|TRBJ2-3|TRBD2
CASSSQTSGGVNTQYF
TGTGCCAGCAGTTCACAGACTAGCGGGGGGGTAAATACGCAGTATTTT
>TRBV30|-|12|TRBJ1-1|-
CAWSRVNTEAFF
TGTGCCTGGAGTAGAGTTAACACTGAAGCTTTCTTT
>TRBV29-1|few|12|TRBJ2-1|-
CSAQGRVNEQFF
TGCAGCGCACAGGGTAGAGTCAATGAGCAGTTCTTC
>TRBV9|few|14|TRBJ1-2|TRBD1
CASSMGQGVGGYTF
TGTGCCAGCAGCATGGGACAGGGGGTTGGCGGCTACACCTTC
>TRBV29-1|few|14|TRBJ1-1|-
CSAPLDSGDTEAFF
TGCAGCGCTCCATTAGACTCAGGGGACACTGAAGCTTTCTTT
>TRBV21-1|few|16|TRBJ1-5|-
CASNKNREGVNQPQHF
TGTGCCAGCAACAAGAATCGGGAGGGGGTCAATCAGCCCCAGCATTTT